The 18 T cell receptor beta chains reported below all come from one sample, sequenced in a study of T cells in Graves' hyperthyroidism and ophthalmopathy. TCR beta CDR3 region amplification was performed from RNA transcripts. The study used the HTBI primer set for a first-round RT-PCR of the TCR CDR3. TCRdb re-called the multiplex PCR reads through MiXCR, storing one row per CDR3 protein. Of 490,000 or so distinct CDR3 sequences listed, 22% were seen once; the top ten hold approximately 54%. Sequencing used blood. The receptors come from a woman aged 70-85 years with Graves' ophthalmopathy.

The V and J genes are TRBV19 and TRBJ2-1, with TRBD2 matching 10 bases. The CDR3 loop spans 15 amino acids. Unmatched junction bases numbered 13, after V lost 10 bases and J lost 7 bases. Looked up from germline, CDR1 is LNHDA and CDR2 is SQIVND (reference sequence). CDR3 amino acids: CATLPGLASTNEQFF. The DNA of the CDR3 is TGTGCCACCCTTCCGGGACTAGCGTCTACAAATGAGCAGTTCTTC.

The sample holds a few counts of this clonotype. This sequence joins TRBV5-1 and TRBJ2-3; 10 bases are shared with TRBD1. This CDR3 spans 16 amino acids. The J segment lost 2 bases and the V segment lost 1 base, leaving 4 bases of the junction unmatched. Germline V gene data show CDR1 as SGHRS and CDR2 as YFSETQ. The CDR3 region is CASSLYGTGVTDTQYF. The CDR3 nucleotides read TGCGCCAGCAGCTTGTACGGGACAGGGGTCACAGATACGCAGTATTTT.

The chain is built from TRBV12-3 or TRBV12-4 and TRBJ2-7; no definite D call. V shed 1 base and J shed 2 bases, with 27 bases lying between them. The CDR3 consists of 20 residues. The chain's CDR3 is CASSLGLSNPSGVRAYEQYF. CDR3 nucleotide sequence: TGTGCCAGCAGTTTAGGTCTGTCTAACCCCTCGGGTGTACGCGCCTACGAGCAGTACTTC.

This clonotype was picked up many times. In DNA form, the CDR3 reads TGTGCCAGCAGAAGACAGGGATCCAATCAGCCCCAGCATTTT. Translated, it gives CASRRQGSNQPQHF. The rearrangement joins TRBV2 to TRBJ1-5; 7 bases map to TRBD1. After removal of 6 bases from V and 3 bases from J, the junction contained 5 bases not matched to a gene. Germline CDR1 reads SNHLY; CDR2 reads FYNNEI. The CDR3 has 14 amino acids. Full variable domain (remainder filled in from reference TRBV2 and TRBJ1-5): EPEVTQTPSHQVTQMGQEVILRCVPISNHLYFYWYRQILGQKVEFLVSFYNNEISEKSEIFDDQFSVERPDGSNFTLKIRSTKLEDSAMYFCASRRQGSNQPQHFGDGTRLSIL.

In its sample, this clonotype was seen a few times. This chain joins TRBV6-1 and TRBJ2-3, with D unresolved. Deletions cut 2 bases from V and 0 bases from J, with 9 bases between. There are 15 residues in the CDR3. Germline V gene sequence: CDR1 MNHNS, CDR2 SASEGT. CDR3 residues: CASSETLGSTDTQYF. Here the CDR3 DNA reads TGTGCCAGCAGTGAAACACTCGGAAGCACAGATACGCAGTATTTT.

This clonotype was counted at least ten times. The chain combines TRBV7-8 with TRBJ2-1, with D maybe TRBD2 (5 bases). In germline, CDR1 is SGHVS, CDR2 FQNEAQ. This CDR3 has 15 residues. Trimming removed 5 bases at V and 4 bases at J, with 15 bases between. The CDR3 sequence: CASSVATRVYNEQFF. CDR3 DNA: TGTGCCAGCAGCGTTGCGACGCGGGTTTACAATGAGCAGTTCTTC.

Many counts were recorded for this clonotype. The CDR3 region has the DNA TGTGCCAGCATGGGGAGGGCTGGGGCCAACGTCCTGACTTTC. This encodes CASMGRAGANVLTF. V is TRBV28 and J is TRBJ2-6; 7 positions match TRBD2. CDR1 MDHEN and CDR2 SYDVKM come from the germline V gene. The CDR3 is 14 amino acids. The V gene end was trimmed by 7 bases and the J gene end by 2 bases; junction bases not matched to a gene: 2. The full variable domain, rest sourced from reference TRBV28 and TRBJ2-6, is DVKVTQSSRYLVKRTGEKVFLECVQDMDHENMFWYRQDPGLGLRLIYFSYDVKMKEKGDIPEGYSVSREKKERFSLILESASTNQTSMYLCASMGRAGANVLTFGAGSRLTVL.

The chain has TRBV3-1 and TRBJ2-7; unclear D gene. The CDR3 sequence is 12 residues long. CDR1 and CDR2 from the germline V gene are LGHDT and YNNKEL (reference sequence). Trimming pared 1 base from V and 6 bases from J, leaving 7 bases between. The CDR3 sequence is CASSQVIGEQYF. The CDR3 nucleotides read TGTGCCAGCAGCCAAGTTATAGGCGAGCAGTACTTC.

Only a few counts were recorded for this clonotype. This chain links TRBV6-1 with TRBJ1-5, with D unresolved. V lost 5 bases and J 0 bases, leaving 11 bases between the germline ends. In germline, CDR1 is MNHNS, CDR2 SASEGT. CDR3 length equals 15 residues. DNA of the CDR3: TGTGCCAGCAGTCCAGGCTATTCTAGCAATCAGCCCCAGCATTTT. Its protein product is CASSPGYSSNQPQHF.

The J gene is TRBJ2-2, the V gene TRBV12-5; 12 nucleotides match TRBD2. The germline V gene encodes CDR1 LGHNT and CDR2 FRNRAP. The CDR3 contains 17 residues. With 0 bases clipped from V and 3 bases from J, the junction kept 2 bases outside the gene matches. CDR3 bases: TGTGCTAGTGGTTTGGTCGGACTAGCGGGATACACCGGGGAGCTGTTTTTT. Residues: CASGLVGLAGYTGELFF.

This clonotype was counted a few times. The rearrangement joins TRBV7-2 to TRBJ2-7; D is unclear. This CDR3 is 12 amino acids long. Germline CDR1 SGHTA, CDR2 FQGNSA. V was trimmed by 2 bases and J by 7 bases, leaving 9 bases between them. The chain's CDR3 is CASSLSPSEQYF. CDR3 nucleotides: TGTGCCAGCAGCTTATCTCCTTCGGAGCAGTACTTC.

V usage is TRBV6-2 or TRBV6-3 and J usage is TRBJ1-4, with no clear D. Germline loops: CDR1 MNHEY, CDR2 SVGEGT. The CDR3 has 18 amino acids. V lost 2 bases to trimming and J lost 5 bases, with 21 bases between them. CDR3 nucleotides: TGTGCCAGCAGTTACCCCAGAACTTTTGGGCGGATGAATGAAAAACTGTTTTTT. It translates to CASSYPRTFGRMNEKLFF.

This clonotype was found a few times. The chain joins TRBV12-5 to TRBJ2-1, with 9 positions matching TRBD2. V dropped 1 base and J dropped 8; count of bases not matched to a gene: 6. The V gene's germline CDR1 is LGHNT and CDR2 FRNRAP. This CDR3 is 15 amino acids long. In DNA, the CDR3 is TGTGCTAGTGGTTTGGCCCCGGGACTAGCTGATGAGCAGTTCTTC. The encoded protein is CASGLAPGLADEQFF.

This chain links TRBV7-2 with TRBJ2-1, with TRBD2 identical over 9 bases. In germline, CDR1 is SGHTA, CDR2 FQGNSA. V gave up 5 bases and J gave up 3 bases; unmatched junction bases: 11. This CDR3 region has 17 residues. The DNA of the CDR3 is TGTGCCAGCAGCCTCATTGGGGCGGGAGGGGGCTACAATGAGCAGTTCTTC. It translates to CASSLIGAGGGYNEQFF. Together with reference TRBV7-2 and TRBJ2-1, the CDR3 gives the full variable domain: GAGVSQSPSNKVTEKGKDVELRCDPISGHTALYWYRQSLGQGLEFLIYFQGNSAPDKSGLPSDRFSAERTGGSVSTLTIQRTQQEDSAVYLCASSLIGAGGGYNEQFFGPGTRLTVL.

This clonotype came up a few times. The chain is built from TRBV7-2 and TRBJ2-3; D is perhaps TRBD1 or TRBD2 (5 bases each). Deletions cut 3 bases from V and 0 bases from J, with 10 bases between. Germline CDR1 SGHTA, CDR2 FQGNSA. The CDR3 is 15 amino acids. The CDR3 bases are TGTGCCAGCAGCTTTTGGGGGTCCAGCACAGATACGCAGTATTTT. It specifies CASSFWGSSTDTQYF.

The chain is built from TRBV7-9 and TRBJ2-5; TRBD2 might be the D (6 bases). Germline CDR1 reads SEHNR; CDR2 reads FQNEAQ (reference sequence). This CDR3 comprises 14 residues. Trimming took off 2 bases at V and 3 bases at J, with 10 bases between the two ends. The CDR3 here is CASSLRLAEETQYF. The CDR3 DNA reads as TGTGCCAGCAGCTTAAGGTTAGCGGAAGAGACCCAGTACTTC.

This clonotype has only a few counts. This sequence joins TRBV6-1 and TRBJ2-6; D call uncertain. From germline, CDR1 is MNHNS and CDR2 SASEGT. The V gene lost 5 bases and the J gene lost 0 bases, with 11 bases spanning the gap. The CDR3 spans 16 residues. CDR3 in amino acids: CASSLGPVSGANVLTF. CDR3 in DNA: TGTGCCAGCAGTTTAGGACCGGTCTCTGGGGCCAACGTCCTGACTTTC.

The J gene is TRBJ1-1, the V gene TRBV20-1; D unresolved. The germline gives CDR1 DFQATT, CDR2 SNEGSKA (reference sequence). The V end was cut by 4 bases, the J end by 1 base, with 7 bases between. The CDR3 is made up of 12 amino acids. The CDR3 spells CSAMNTNTEAFF. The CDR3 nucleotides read TGCAGTGCTATGAACACGAACACTGAAGCTTTCTTT.